This T cell receptor (beta chain) was documented in a study of T cell responses to AZD1222 COVID-19 vaccine. Clones were read by immunoSEQ multiplex PCR, and TCRdb kept only the in-frame ones, dropping some. This table holds 150,000 or so clones, roughly nine tenths found once. The CDR3 consists of 15 residues. The germline V gene encodes CDR1 SEHNR and CDR2 FQNEAQ (reference sequence). Points from the study as a whole: The donors showed a predominance of white British ancestry and of females, with possible underestimation of clonal diversity. Reports say nearly half of spike-specific TCRs go after unmutated variant regions.

This clone was seen only a few times. What it binds is unknown. A read error may account for a junction end that differs from germline. The sequences come from peripheral blood, collected 28 days after the second AZD1222 dose. This receptor was identified in an adult who received the AZD1222 COVID-19 vaccine. This sequence joins TRBV7-9 and TRBJ2-7, with D perhaps TRBD2 (5 bases). The CDR3 spells CASSLANPVTYEQYF. DNA for the CDR3: TGTGCCAGCAGCCTAGCAAACCCAGTTACCTACGAGCAGTACTTC.